This T cell receptor beta chain appears in the sequencing data of a study of T cell responses to AZD1222 COVID-19 vaccine. As for the study in general: Investigators merged groups given second doses at roughly 4 or roughly 12 weeks. Overall study results and limits: In a largely white British group with more females than males, clonal diversity was possibly underestimated. Seropositive AZD1222 recipients at baseline numbered only five or six.

Clones were read by immunoSEQ multiplex PCR, and TCRdb kept only the in-frame ones, dropping some. The data hold 100,000 to 150,000 clones, with 88% observed a single time. To note about this clone: Its target is not known.

CDR1 is SQVTM, CDR2 ANQGSEA, per germline. V was clipped by 3 bases and J by 0 bases, with 11 bases between them. CDR3 length equals 14 residues. J is TRBJ1-2 and V is TRBV29-1; D may be TRBD1 (6 bases). The clonotype was recovered from an adult in good health. The specimen comprised peripheral blood, sampled on day 0 of AZD1222 vaccination. CDR3 sequence reads: CSVDNGGANYGYTF. The CDR3 DNA reads as TGCAGCGTTGATAACGGGGGCGCTAACTATGGCTACACCTTC.